The T cell receptor (beta chain) under discussion was sequenced for a study of cytotoxic CD8 clonotypes in ibrutinib-treated CLL. At the level of the study: There were, on average, approximately 260,000 productive templates and around 90,000 productive rearrangements per sample.

Assay: immunoSEQ multiplex PCR; the TCRdb copy retains only in-frame clones and omits some. The table includes approximately 84,000 clones, about 85% detected once. The ends were cut back, 5 bases at V and 4 bases at J, with 12 bases in the middle. Germline CDR1 is SGHRS and CDR2 is YFSETQ. This CDR3 region has 13 residues. The sample was PBMCs, taken after 12 months of ibrutinib treatment. This rearrangement joins TRBV5-1 to TRBJ1-2; the D gene is possibly TRBD1 (5 bases). The sequence derives from a human donor with chronic lymphocytic leukemia. CDR3 loop: CASSSSDSYGYTF. In nucleotides, the CDR3 is TGCGCCAGCAGTTCATCCGACAGCTATGGCTACACCTTC.